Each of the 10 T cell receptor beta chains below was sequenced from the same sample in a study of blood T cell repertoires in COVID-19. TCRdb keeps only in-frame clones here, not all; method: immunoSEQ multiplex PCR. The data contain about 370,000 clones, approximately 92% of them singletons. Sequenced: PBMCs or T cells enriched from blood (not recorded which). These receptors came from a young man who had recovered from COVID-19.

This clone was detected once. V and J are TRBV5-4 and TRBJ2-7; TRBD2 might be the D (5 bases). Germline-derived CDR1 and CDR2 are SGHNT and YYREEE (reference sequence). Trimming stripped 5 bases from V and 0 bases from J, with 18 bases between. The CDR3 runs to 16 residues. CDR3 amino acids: CASRPWELSLSYEQYF. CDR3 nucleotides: TGTGCCAGCAGACCTTGGGAGCTCTCGCTCTCCTACGAGCAGTACTTC. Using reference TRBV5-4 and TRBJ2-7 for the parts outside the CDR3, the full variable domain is ETGVTQSPTHLIKTRGQQVTLRCSSQSGHNTVSWYQQALGQGPQFIFQYYREEENGRGNFPPRFSGLQFPNYSSELNVNALELDDSALYLCASRPWELSLSYEQYFGPGTRLTVT.

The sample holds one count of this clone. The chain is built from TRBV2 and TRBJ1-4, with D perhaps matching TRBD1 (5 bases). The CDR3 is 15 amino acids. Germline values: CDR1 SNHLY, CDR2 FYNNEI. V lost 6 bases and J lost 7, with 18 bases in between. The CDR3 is CASRDQGWTGEKLFF. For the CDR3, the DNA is TGTGCCAGCAGGGATCAGGGTTGGACGGGTGAAAAACTGTTTTTT.

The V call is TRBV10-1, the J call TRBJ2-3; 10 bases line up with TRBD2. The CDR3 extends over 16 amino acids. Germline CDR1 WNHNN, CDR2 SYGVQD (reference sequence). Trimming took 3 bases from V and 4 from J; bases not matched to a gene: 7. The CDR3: CASSDQRGGSADTQYF. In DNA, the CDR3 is TGCGCCAGCAGTGATCAGCGGGGGGGCTCCGCAGATACGCAGTATTTT.

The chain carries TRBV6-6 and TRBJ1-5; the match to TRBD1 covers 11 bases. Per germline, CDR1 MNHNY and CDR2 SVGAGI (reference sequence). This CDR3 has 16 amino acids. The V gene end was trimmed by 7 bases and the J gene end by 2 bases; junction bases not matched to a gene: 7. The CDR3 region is CASTPGQGARNQPQHF. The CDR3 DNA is TGTGCCAGCACCCCCGGACAGGGGGCGCGCAATCAGCCCCAGCATTTT.

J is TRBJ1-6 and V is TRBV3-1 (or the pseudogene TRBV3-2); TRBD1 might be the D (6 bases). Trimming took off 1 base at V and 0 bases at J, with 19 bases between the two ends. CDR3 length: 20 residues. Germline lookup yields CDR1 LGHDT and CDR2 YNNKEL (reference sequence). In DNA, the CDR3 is TGTGCCAGCAGCCAAGGGGGAGGGGGACGTTATAGCTCCTATAATTCACCCCTCCACTTT. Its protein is CASSQGGGGRYSSYNSPLHF.

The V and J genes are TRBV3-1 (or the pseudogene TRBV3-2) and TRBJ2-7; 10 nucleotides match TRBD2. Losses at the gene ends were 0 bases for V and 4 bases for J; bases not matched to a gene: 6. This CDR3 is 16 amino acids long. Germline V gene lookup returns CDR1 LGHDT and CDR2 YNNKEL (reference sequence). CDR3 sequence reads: CASSQESSGSIYEQYF. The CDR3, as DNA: TGTGCCAGCAGCCAAGAGTCTAGCGGGAGCATTTACGAGCAGTACTTC.

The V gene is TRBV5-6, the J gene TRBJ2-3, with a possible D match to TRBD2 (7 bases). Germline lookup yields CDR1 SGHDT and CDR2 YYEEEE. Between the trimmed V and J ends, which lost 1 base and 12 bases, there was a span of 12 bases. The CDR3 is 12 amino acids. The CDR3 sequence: CASSLSRGAQYF. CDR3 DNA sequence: TGTGCCAGCAGCTTGAGTCGGGGGGCCCAGTATTTT. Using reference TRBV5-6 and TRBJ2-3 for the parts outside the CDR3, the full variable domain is DAGVTQSPTHLIKTRGQQVTLRCSPKSGHDTVSWYQQALGQGPQFIFQYYEEEERQRGNFPDRFSGHQFPNYSSELNVNALLLGDSALYLCASSLSRGAQYFGPGTRLTVL.

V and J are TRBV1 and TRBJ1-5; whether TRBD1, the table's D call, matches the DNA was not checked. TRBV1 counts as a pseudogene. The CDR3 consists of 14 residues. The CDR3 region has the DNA TGCACCAGCAGCTCCCGGGACACCAATCAGCCCCAGCATTTT. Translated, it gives CTSSSRDTNQPQHF.

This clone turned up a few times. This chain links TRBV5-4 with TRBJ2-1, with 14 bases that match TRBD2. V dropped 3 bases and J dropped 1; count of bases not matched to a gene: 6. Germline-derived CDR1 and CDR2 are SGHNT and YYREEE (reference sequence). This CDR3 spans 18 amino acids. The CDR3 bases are TGTGCCAGCAGCTCCGGACTAGCGGGAGGCCTATCCTACAATGAGCAGTTCTTC. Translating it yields CASSSGLAGGLSYNEQFF.

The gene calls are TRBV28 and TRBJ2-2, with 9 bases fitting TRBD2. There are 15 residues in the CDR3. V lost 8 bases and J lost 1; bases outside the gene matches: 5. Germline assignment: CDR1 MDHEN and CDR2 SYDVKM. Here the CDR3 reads CASRLAEMNTGELFF. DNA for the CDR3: TGTGCCAGCCGACTAGCGGAAATGAACACCGGGGAGCTGTTTTTT.